This T cell receptor beta chain was profiled in a study of T-cell reconstitution after alpha-beta-depleted transplantation in children. Study-wide findings and caveats: Reportedly, only several hundred clones from non-depleted graft cells drove alpha-beta T-cell counts at about two months. At one year after transplant, newly produced T cells mostly accounted for T-cell counts and diversity.

The germline gives CDR1 SGHRS, CDR2 YFSETQ. The CDR3 contains 11 residues. Unique molecular identifiers were incorporated when the TCRbeta library was constructed. TCRdb reprocessed the PCR reads with MiXCR, giving one entry per CDR3 protein. The sample includes fewer than 550,000 distinct CDR3 sequences, over 9.5% seen only once; the top ten take 14%. Of note for this clonotype: The antigen remains unidentified. A read error may account for a junction end that differs from germline.

The V call is TRBV5-1, the J call TRBJ2-3; D is unclear. This specimen was PBMCs, mostly from graft donor cells, taken 180 days after TCRalphabeta/CD19-depleted stem cell transplant. The clonotype was recovered from a female patient aged 2-15 years who had a stem cell transplant for aplastic anemia, so the T cells may come from the graft donor. CDR3 loop: CAISSSDTQYF. CDR3 coding DNA: TGCGCCATCAGCAGTTCAGATACGCAGTATTTT.